The 14 T cell receptor beta chains reported below all come from one sample, sequenced in a study of OX40 agonist ivuxolimab in advanced cancers. The repertoire was sequenced with immunoSEQ multiplex PCR; TCRdb's copy has only in-frame clones and lacks some. Among tens of thousands of clones listed, under 80% were seen once. The starting material was CD4+ or CD8+ T cells sorted from blood, obtained in a trial of the OX40 agonist ivuxolimab. Source of these receptors: an adult with an advanced solid tumor such as melanoma, head and neck, liver or kidney cancer.

This sequence joins TRBV7-9 and TRBJ1-2; D call uncertain. Trimming removed 3 bases from V and 3 bases from J, with 20 bases in between. CDR3 length: 17 amino acids. Germline V gene data show CDR1 as SEHNR and CDR2 as FQNEAQ (reference sequence). In DNA form, the CDR3 reads TGTGCCAGCAGCTTTCTGCGCGCGCAGGCGACGTACTATGGCTACACCTTC. It specifies CASSFLRAQATYYGYTF.

This clone was seen only a few times. V usage is TRBV7-2 and J usage is TRBJ1-6; TRBD1 is a possible D gene (5 bases). The V gene lost 4 bases and the J gene lost 6 bases, with 10 bases spanning the gap. CDR3 length: 14 amino acids. Looked up from germline, CDR1 is SGHTA and CDR2 is FQGNSA. CDR3 loop: CASSSREGNSPLHF. The CDR3 DNA sequence: TGTGCCAGCAGCTCCAGGGAGGGTAATTCACCCCTCCACTTT.

The chain links TRBV25-1 to TRBJ2-7, with TRBD2 identical over 9 bases. Germline trimming cut 6 bases from V and 5 bases from J; bases unmatched to any gene: 5. The CDR3 sequence is 13 residues long. In germline, CDR1 is MGHDK, CDR2 SYGVNS. CDR3 sequence: CASRRGTSNEQYF. In DNA form, the CDR3 reads TGTGCCAGCAGGCGGGGGACTAGCAACGAGCAGTACTTC.

This rearrangement joins TRBV5-1 to TRBJ2-7; 8 bases align to TRBD1. Germline assignment: CDR1 SGHRS and CDR2 YFSETQ. The CDR3 consists of 15 residues. V lost 5 bases, J lost 3 bases, and 10 bases stayed unmatched. CDR3 protein: CASSFGTGRGYEQYF. Here the CDR3 DNA reads TGCGCCAGCAGTTTCGGGACAGGTCGTGGCTACGAGCAGTACTTC.

The chain recombines TRBV29-1 with TRBJ1-2, with TRBD1 matching over 8 bases. This CDR3 has 12 residues. The V gene end was trimmed by 5 bases and the J gene end by 7 bases; junction bases not matched to a gene: 6. Germline V CDR1 and CDR2: SQVTM, ANQGSEA. The CDR3 region is CSVSGQGLGYTF. For the CDR3, the DNA is TGCAGCGTTTCCGGACAGGGCCTTGGCTACACCTTC. Full variable domain (remainder filled in from reference TRBV29-1 and TRBJ1-2): SAVISQKPSRDICQRGTSLTIQCQVDSQVTMMFWYRQQPGQSLTLIATANQGSEATYESGFVIDKFPISRPNLTFSTLTVSNMSPEDSSIYLCSVSGQGLGYTFGSGTRLTVV.

The chain employs TRBV10-3 and TRBJ1-5; 8 positions match TRBD1. This CDR3 comprises 16 residues. Germline V gene lookup returns CDR1 ENHRY and CDR2 SYGVKD. V gave up 4 bases and J gave up 3 bases; unmatched junction bases: 8. DNA of the CDR3: TGTGCCATCAGTGGTAGCGACAGGGGTAACAATCAGCCCCAGCATTTT. It encodes CAISGSDRGNNQPQHF.

This clone is a singleton in its sample. The gene calls are TRBV15 and TRBJ1-1; the D gene is possibly TRBD1 (5 bases). Germline V gene sequence: CDR1 LNHNV, CDR2 YYDKDF (reference sequence). The CDR3 totals 16 residues. The ends were cut back, 0 bases at V and 1 base at J, with 12 bases in the middle. CDR3 in amino acids: CATSRDQGRSNTEAFF. CDR3 coding DNA: TGTGCCACCAGCAGAGACCAGGGCCGTTCGAACACTGAAGCTTTCTTT.

The V call is TRBV7-6, the J call TRBJ2-5; D uncertain. Germline V gene sequence: CDR1 SGHVS, CDR2 FNYEAQ. Trimming removed 1 base at V and 4 bases at J, with 4 bases between. The CDR3 runs to 12 residues. Here the CDR3 reads CASSLGRETQYF. CDR3 sequence (DNA): TGTGCCAGCAGCTTAGGGAGAGAGACCCAGTACTTC.

The chain recombines TRBV15 with TRBJ2-5; D might be TRBD2 (5 bases). With 0 bases removed from V and 0 bases from J, the gap between germline ends came to 17 bases. Germline values: CDR1 LNHNV, CDR2 YYDKDF (reference sequence). The CDR3 consists of 18 residues. The CDR3 nucleotides are TGTGCCACCAGCAGAGATTTGGACTCGAGGACGAACCAAGAGACCCAGTACTTC. Amino acids: CATSRDLDSRTNQETQYF. The whole variable domain, filled in from reference TRBV15 and TRBJ2-5, reads DAMVIQNPRYQVTQFGKPVTLSCSQTLNHNVMYWYQQKSSQAPKLLFHYYDKDFNNEADTPDNFQSRRPNTSFCFLDIRSPGLGDTAMYLCATSRDLDSRTNQETQYFGPGTRLLVL.

The chain joins TRBV7-7 to TRBJ1-5; 9 bases line up with TRBD1. CDR1 and CDR2 from the germline V gene are SSHAT and FNYEAQ (reference sequence). The CDR3 sequence is 16 residues long. The V and J ends lost 5 bases and 5 bases, in that order; junction bases with no gene match: 10. The CDR3 nucleotides are TGTGCCAGCAGCCCCCCTTTCCGGGACAGGGATCAGCCCCAGCATTTT. The encoded protein is CASSPPFRDRDQPQHF.

The J gene is TRBJ1-2, the V gene TRBV7-2, with D uncertain. Germline V gene sequence: CDR1 SGHTA, CDR2 FQGNSA. This CDR3 has 15 residues. Between the trimmed V and J ends, which lost 5 bases and 2 bases, there was a span of 15 bases. DNA for the CDR3: TGTGCCAGCAGCCTCTCCTTCGGTTCGAACTATGGCTACACCTTC. The encoded protein is CASSLSFGSNYGYTF.

V is TRBV2 and J is TRBJ2-7; unclear D gene. This CDR3 is built from 14 residues. Trimming removed 2 bases from V and 2 bases from J, with 10 bases in between. CDR1 is SNHLY, CDR2 FYNNEI, per germline. The chain's CDR3 is CASSEFTITYEQYF. CDR3 in DNA: TGTGCCAGCAGTGAATTTACAATTACCTACGAGCAGTACTTC.

This chain connects TRBV5-1 to TRBJ2-7, with TRBD1 matching 9 bases. The J segment lost 3 bases and the V segment lost 4 bases, leaving 8 bases of the junction unmatched. Looked up from germline, CDR1 is SGHRS and CDR2 is YFSETQ. The CDR3 consists of 15 residues. CDR3 in amino acids: CASSPGTGNLYEQYF. The CDR3 region has the DNA TGCGCCAGCAGCCCGGGGACAGGGAACCTCTACGAGCAGTACTTC. The full variable domain, in which reference TRBV5-1 and TRBJ2-7 provide the parts outside the CDR3, is KAGVTQTPRYLIKTRGQQVTLSCSPISGHRSVSWYQQTPGQGLQFLFEYFSETQRNKGNFPGRFSGRQFSNSRSEMNVSTLELGDSALYLCASSPGTGNLYEQYFGPGTRLTVT.

The CDR3 protein is CASKERGAGGGTEAFF. The CDR3 DNA sequence: TGTGCCAGCAAGGAGCGGGGGGCGGGTGGTGGCACTGAAGCTTTCTTT. V usage is TRBV28 and J usage is TRBJ1-1; possibly TRBD1 for D (6 bases). The CDR3 contains 16 residues. Germline loops: CDR1 MDHEN, CDR2 SYDVKM. Trimming took 7 bases from V and 4 from J, leaving 22 bases between them. Complete variable domain (other parts from reference TRBV28 and TRBJ1-1): DVKVTQSSRYLVKRTGEKVFLECVQDMDHENMFWYRQDPGLGLRLIYFSYDVKMKEKGDIPEGYSVSREKKERFSLILESASTNQTSMYLCASKERGAGGGTEAFFGQGTRLTVV.